This T cell receptor (beta chain) stems from a study of blood T cell repertoires in COVID-19. Study-level background: Samples came from the United States, Italy and Spain, spanning acute and convalescent COVID-19. T cells, B-cell-depleted T cells, or PBMCs provided the cDNA or gDNA that served as material.

Per the authors' pipeline: Estimation of nucleated cell counts was performed using reference gene primer amplification. Profiling relied on immunoSEQ multiplex PCR, and the TCRdb table lists in-frame clones only, not all of them. V and J calls and clone size are copied from that table; D and trimming were computed from the DNA. Of approximately 160,000 clones listed, roughly 90% are singletons. This CDR3 has 15 residues. Trimming took off 1 base at V and 0 bases at J, with 6 bases between the two ends. The germline CDR1 and CDR2 sequences are LNHDA and SQIVND (reference sequence). The clonotype comes from a man aged 55 to 70 with active or convalescent COVID-19. The rearrangement links TRBV19 to TRBJ2-2; D is undetermined. The material sequenced was peripheral blood. As DNA, the CDR3 is TGTGCCAGTAGTATAGGTGGGCCGAACACCGGGGAGCTGTTTTTT. Its protein is CASSIGGPNTGELFF.